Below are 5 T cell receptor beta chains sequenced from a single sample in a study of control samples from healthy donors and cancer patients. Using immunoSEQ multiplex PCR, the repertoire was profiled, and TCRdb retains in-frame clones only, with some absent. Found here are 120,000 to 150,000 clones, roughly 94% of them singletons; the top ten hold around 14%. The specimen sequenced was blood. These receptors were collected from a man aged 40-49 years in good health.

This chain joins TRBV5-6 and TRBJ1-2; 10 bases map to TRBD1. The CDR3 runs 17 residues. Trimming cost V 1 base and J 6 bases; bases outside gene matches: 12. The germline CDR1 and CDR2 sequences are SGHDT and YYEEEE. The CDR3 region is CASSLRGDRGPVDGYTF. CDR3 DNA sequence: TGTGCCAGCAGCTTGCGGGGGGACAGGGGCCCAGTGGATGGCTACACCTTC.

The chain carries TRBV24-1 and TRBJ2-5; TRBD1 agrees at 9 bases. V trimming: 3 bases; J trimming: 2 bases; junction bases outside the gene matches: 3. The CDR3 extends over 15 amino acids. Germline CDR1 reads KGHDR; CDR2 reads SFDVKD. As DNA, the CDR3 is TGTGCCACCAGTGATGGACAGGGGATTCAAGAGACCCAGTACTTC. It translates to CATSDGQGIQETQYF.

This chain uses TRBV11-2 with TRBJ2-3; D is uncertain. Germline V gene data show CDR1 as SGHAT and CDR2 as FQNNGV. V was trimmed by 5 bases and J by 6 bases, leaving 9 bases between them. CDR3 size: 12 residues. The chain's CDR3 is CASSRNRDTQYF. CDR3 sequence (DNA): TGTGCCAGCAGCCGTAATCGGGATACGCAGTATTTT.

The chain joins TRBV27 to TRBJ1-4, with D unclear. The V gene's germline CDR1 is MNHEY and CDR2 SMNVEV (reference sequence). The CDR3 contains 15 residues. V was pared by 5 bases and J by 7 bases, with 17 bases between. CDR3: CASSPIRTLGEKLFF. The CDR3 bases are TGTGCCAGCAGTCCAATCCGTACCTTGGGTGAAAAACTGTTTTTT.

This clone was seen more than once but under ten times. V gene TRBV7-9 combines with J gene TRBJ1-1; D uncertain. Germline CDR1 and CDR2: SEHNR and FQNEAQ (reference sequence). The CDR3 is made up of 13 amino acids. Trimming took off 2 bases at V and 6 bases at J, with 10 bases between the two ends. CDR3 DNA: TGTGCCAGCAGCTTAAATAGGTTTGCTGAAGCTTTCTTT. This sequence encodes CASSLNRFAEAFF.